This TCR beta chain is from a study of technical replicates of blood from a few donors. The data were produced by immunoSEQ multiplex PCR, yet TCRdb's version contains in-frame clones alone and is incomplete. This table holds about 60,000 clones, 80% to 90% found once. With V trimmed by 0 bases and J by 3 bases, 11 bases remained unmatched. The CDR3 has 18 amino acids. Germline V lookup: CDR1 SGHRS, CDR2 YFSETQ. Material for sequencing was PBMCs. The V and J genes are TRBV5-1 and TRBJ1-3, with 8 bases aligning to TRBD1. This receptor was identified in a human donor in good health. Some clones in this sample may be carry-over from other donors' samples. The CDR3: CASSLDSALGTGGNTIYF. CDR3 in DNA: TGCGCCAGCAGCTTGGACTCGGCCCTCGGGACAGGTGGAAACACCATATATTTT.